This entry is about one TCR beta chain. This sample was taken from a study of blood T cell repertoires in COVID-19. In the study overall: COVID-19 samples collected from the United States, Italy and Spain covered acute and convalescent phases. The cDNA or gDNA used as material had been derived from T cells, B-cell-depleted T cells, or PBMCs.

Original processing notes: Estimated nucleated cell counts came from reference gene primer amplification. Clones were sequenced by immunoSEQ multiplex PCR, and TCRdb holds only the in-frame ones, with some missing. V and J calls and clone size are given by that table; D and trimming were obtained from the DNA. The sample yields more than 65,000 clones, roughly 78% seen once. The V end lost 6 bases, the J end lost 3 bases, and 12 bases lay between the germline ends. This CDR3 region has 13 residues. Per the germline V gene, CDR1 is LNHDA and CDR2 is SQIVND (reference sequence). The sample taken for sequencing was peripheral blood. The TCR comes from a human donor in a cohort sampled during active COVID-19. The chain combines TRBV19 with TRBJ2-7; TRBD2 is a possible D gene (6 bases). The DNA for the CDR3 is TGTGCCAGTAGCGAGGGAGGTGGCTACGAGCAGTACTTC. It translates to CASSEGGGYEQYF.